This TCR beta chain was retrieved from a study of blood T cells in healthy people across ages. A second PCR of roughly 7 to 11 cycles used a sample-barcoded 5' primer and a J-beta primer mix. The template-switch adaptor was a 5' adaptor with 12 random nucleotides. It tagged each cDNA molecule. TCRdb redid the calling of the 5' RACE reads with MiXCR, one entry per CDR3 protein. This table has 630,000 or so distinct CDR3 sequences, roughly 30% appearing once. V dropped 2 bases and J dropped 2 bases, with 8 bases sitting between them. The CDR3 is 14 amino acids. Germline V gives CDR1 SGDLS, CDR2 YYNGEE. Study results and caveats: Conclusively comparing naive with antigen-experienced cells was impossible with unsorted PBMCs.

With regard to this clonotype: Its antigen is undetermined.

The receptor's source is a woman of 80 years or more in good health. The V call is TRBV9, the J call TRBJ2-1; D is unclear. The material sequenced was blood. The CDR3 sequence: CASSVPPAYNEQFF. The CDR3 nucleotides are TGTGCCAGCAGCGTTCCCCCCGCCTACAATGAGCAGTTCTTC.